A selection of T cell receptor beta chains follows, all from one sample in a study of shared clonotypes between healthy human individuals. The table came from immunoSEQ multiplex PCR; TCRdb's copy has only in-frame clones and leaves some out. Of 2,500,000 or so clones in the sample, under 95% were seen once. The specimen sequenced was naive CD4+ T cells from PBMCs. Receptors were obtained from a man between 18 and 35 years old in good health. Some clones in this sample may be carry-over from other donors' samples. The CDR3 runs from the conserved cysteine through the conserved F or W. A D gene is named only where the DNA matches it firmly. Some rows have no size entry. The others give once, few or many, or a class for an expanded clone.

V,length,J,size,D,DNA,CDR3
TRBV9,13,TRBJ1-2,-,-,TGTGCCAGCAGCGTAGGGGGGCAGTTAGGCTACACCTTC,CASSVGGQLGYTF
TRBV4-1,17,TRBJ1-2,-,-,TGCGCCAGCAGCCAAGATCCTCCAGAGGCCAGTCACTATGGCTACACCTTC,CASSQDPPEASHYGYTF
TRBV5-6,13,TRBJ2-7,-,-,TGTGCCAGCAGCTTGTTTTCGGTCGGCGAGCAGTACTTC,CASSLFSVGEQYF
TRBV28,21,TRBJ2-5,-,-,TGTGCCAGCAGTTTAAAATCCCCGTGGACGACTGGAGGAGGGAGGAGGGAGACCCAGTACTTC,CASSLKSPWTTGGGRRETQYF
TRBV5-1,16,TRBJ2-3,-,-,TGCGCCTGCTCAAAAGGGGGTCATGGAAGCACAGATACGCAGTATTTT,CACSKGGHGSTDTQYF
TRBV7-2,14,TRBJ1-1,-,TRBD1,TGTGCCAGCAGTTTAGGGGGCGTGAACACTGAAGCTTTCTTT,CASSLGGVNTEAFF
TRBV28,14,TRBJ1-2,-,-,TGTGCCAGCAGTCTACTAGGTAATTTCTATGGCTACACCTTC,CASSLLGNFYGYTF
TRBV18,14,TRBJ2-7,once,-,TGTGCCAGCTCACCAGGGGGGCGGAACTACGAGCAGTACTTC,CASSPGGRNYEQYF
TRBV5-1,14,TRBJ2-7,-,TRBD1,TGCGCCAGCAGCCCACAACAACAGGGGCGGGAGCAGTACTTC,CASSPQQQGREQYF
TRBV18,15,TRBJ2-5,-,-,TGTGCCAGCTCACCAGGGTTGGCGAGACAAGAGACCCAGTACTTC,CASSPGLARQETQYF
TRBV4-1,15,TRBJ2-7,-,TRBD2,TGCGCCAGCAGCCAAACGGGACTAGCACTTGACGAGCAGTACTTC,CASSQTGLALDEQYF
TRBV5-1,16,TRBJ1-4,once,TRBD1,TGCGCCAGCAGCTTGGGACAGGGGGCAACTAATGAAAAACTGTTTTTT,CASSLGQGATNEKLFF
TRBV5-1,13,TRBJ1-1,-,TRBD1,TGCGCCAGCAGCTTTACAGGGGGCACTGAAGCTTTCTTT,CASSFTGGTEAFF
TRBV9,17,TRBJ1-3,-,-,TGTGCCAGCAGCGTAGACGTGGGGTCCTTGGCAGGAAACACCATATATTTT,CASSVDVGSLAGNTIYF
TRBV5-4,15,TRBJ1-1,-,TRBD1,TGTGCCAGCAGCCCAAGACAGGGGGCGCCGGATGGAGCTTTCTTT,CASSPRQGAPDGAFF
TRBV18,19,TRBJ2-2,-,TRBD2,TGTGCCAGCTCAGCTGGACTAGCGGGAGGGCCGACGGCCACCGGGGAGCTGTTTTTT,CASSAGLAGGPTATGELFF
TRBV6-1,14,TRBJ1-1,-,-,TGTGCCAGCAGTGAAGGGGGGGAAAACGGCAGGGCTTTCTTT,CASSEGGENGRAFF
TRBV30,15,TRBJ2-1,-,-,TGTGCCTGGATCCCTGGGACTCCTGCCTACAATGAGCAGTTCTTC,CAWIPGTPAYNEQFF